A selection of T cell receptor beta chains follows, all from one sample in a study of neoadjuvant nivolumab and ipilimumab in lung cancer. Here immunoSEQ multiplex PCR was the method, and the copy in TCRdb shows in-frame clones only, minus some. The table shows about 26,000 clones, with 80% occurring only once. Here the sequenced sample was peripheral blood, taken before neoadjuvant nivolumab, alone or with ipilimumab. Receptor source: an adult with non-small cell lung cancer. The CDR3 runs from the conserved cysteine through the conserved F or W. A D gene is named only where the DNA matches it firmly. Clone size is shown for a subset of rows, as once, few, many or a class of expanded clone.

TRBJ2-5,NA,TRBD2,TRBV11-2,TGTGCCAGCAGCTTAACCGGGGGGGCCTTCGAAGAGACCCAGTACTTC,CASSLTGGAFEETQYF
TRBJ2-5,NA,TRBD1,TRBV5-1,TGCGCCAGCAGCTTGGGCGCAGGGGGCACAGAGACCCAGTACTTC,CASSLGAGGTETQYF
TRBJ1-2,NA,NA,TRBV4-1,TGCGCCAGCAGCCCCAATTTAGTAAACTATGGCTACACCTTC,CASSPNLVNYGYTF
TRBJ2-1,NA,NA,TRBV29-1,TGCAGCGTTGTGGTTGGGTACAATGAGCAGTTCTTC,CSVVVGYNEQFF
TRBJ2-1,few,NA,TRBV2,TGTGCCAGCAGTGAAGCGTTAGGACAGTTCCTCGGATACAATGAGCAGTTCTTC,CASSEALGQFLGYNEQFF
TRBJ1-6,NA,NA,TRBV10-3,TGTGCCATCACCCAGAAGATGGAATCACCCCTCCACTTT,CAITQKMESPLHF
TRBJ2-3,few,TRBD2,TRBV5-4,TGTGCCAGCAGCGCAGGACTAGGTGGGATGGATACGCAGTATTTT,CASSAGLGGMDTQYF
TRBJ2-7,NA,NA,TRBV6-1,TGTGCCAGCTCGAGAACAGGAATCACCTACGAGCAGTACTTC,CASSRTGITYEQYF
TRBJ2-7,NA,NA,TRBV14,TGTGCCAGCAGCCAAGTTAGCTACGAGAAGTACTTC,CASSQVSYEKYF
TRBJ1-1,NA,TRBD1,TRBV4-2,TGTGCCAGCAGCCAACCCGACAGGGGGCCTGAAGCTTTCTTT,CASSQPDRGPEAFF
TRBJ2-1,once,TRBD2,TRBV18,TGTGCCAGCTCACCCGCGCGGGGGTCGTGGGGTGAGCAGTTCTTC,CASSPARGSWGEQFF
TRBJ1-4,NA,NA,TRBV5-8,TGTGCCAGCAGCCCGGGACGGATTAATGAAAAACTGTTTTTT,CASSPGRINEKLFF
TRBJ1-1,few,NA,TRBV14,TGTGCCAGCAGCCAAGAAGAGGGTGGCAGAAGAGCTTTCTTT,CASSQEEGGRRAFF
TRBJ1-3,NA,NA,TRBV6-1,TGTGCCAGCAGTGAAGATATATCCAGCTCTGGAAACACCATATATTTT,CASSEDISSSGNTIYF
TRBJ2-2,NA,TRBD2,TRBV9,TGTGCCAGCAGCGTAGGCGGGGGGGGCGAGCCCGGGGAGCTGTTTTTT,CASSVGGGGEPGELFF
TRBJ2-7,NA,NA,TRBV2,TGTGCCAGCCAACGGACGGCCGAAGGAGAAGACTTC,CASQRTAEGEDF
TRBJ1-4,few,NA,TRBV5-5,TGTGCCAGCAGCTTTCTCTCAGATGAAAAACTGTTTTTT,CASSFLSDEKLFF
TRBJ1-6,NA,NA,TRBV11-2,TGTGCCAGCAGCTTCATGGGGGGCCCCTCGGGAAATTCACCCCTCCACTTT,CASSFMGGPSGNSPLHF
TRBJ1-6,NA,NA,TRBV5-1,TGCGCCAGCAGCCCGGGGGCTGGCAATTCACCCCTCCACTTT,CASSPGAGNSPLHF
TRBJ2-3,NA,TRBD1,TRBV2,TGTGCCAGCATTCGCCGGGACAGGGGGACGACAGATACGCAGTATTTT,CASIRRDRGTTDTQYF
TRBJ2-5,NA,NA,TRBV19,TGTGCCAGTAGTATAGATACGCGGGAGACCCAGTACTTC,CASSIDTRETQYF
TRBJ1-5,NA,NA,TRBV28,TGTGCCAGCAGTTTATCACGTCAGCCCCAGCATTTT,CASSLSRQPQHF
TRBJ1-2,NA,NA,TRBV29-1,TGCAGCGTTGAAGGTGAAAGCTATGGCTACACCTTC,CSVEGESYGYTF
TRBJ2-7,few,TRBD1,TRBV7-9,TGTGCCAGCAGCTTAGGAGCTTTACAGGGGGCCGGTGAGCAGTACTTC,CASSLGALQGAGEQYF
TRBJ2-7,NA,NA,TRBV18,TGTGCCAGCTCCCCGATCGGGGTAACCTCCTACGAGCAGTACTTC,CASSPIGVTSYEQYF
TRBJ2-1,NA,NA,TRBV7-9,TGTGCCAGCAGCTTATTCAACAATGAGCAGTTCTTC,CASSLFNNEQFF
TRBJ2-4,NA,TRBD1,TRBV4-3,TGCGCCAGCAGCCAGAGACAGGGGGCAGAAAACATTCAGTACTTC,CASSQRQGAENIQYF
TRBJ1-3,NA,TRBD1,TRBV9,TGTGCCAGCAGCGTAGAACCACAGGGGATCTCTGGAAACACCATATATTTT,CASSVEPQGISGNTIYF
TRBJ2-7,NA,NA,TRBV15,TGTGCCACCACGACGGACTACACCTACGAGCAGTACTTC,CATTTDYTYEQYF
TRBJ2-7,NA,NA,TRBV6-1,TGTGCCAGCACTCAGGAGGGCTACGAGCAGTACTTC,CASTQEGYEQYF
TRBJ2-7,NA,TRBD1,TRBV5-5,TGTGCCAGCAGCCAAAGGGACAGATACTCCTACGAGCAGTACTTC,CASSQRDRYSYEQYF
TRBJ2-1,few,NA,TRBV29-1,TGCAGCGCCAGCGCGGCCGGGCAGGGTGGGCAGTTCTTC,CSASAAGQGGQFF
TRBJ2-7,NA,TRBD1,TRBV7-2,TGTGCCAGCAGCTCGGTGCAGGGGGCCTACGAGCAGTACTTC,CASSSVQGAYEQYF
TRBJ2-7,NA,TRBD1,TRBV19,TGTGCCAGTAGTACCGGGACAGGGGGATCGAGCGAGCAGTACTTC,CASSTGTGGSSEQYF
TRBJ1-5,NA,NA,TRBV6-7,TGTGCCAGCACCTTGGCCGCAGACAATCAGCCCCAGCATTTT,CASTLAADNQPQHF
TRBJ1-2,NA,TRBD1,TRBV11-2,TGTGCCAGCAGCTCTATCGGGACAGCAGGCTATGGCTACACCTTC,CASSSIGTAGYGYTF
TRBJ2-5,NA,NA,TRBV5-4,TGTGCCAGCAGCTTGGAGGGCAGGGGCCCGTACCAAGAGACCCAGTACTTC,CASSLEGRGPYQETQYF
TRBJ1-6,NA,NA,TRBV19,TGTGCCAGTACGGGACGGAATAATTCACCCCTCCACTTT,CASTGRNNSPLHF
TRBJ1-1,NA,NA,TRBV5-6,TGTGCCAGCAGCTTTTGGGAGGGAGGAGCTTTCTTT,CASSFWEGGAFF
TRBJ1-2,NA,NA,TRBV5-1,TGCGCCAGCAGTCCATTGTTACAGGGACGAGGTGGCTACACCTTC,CASSPLLQGRGGYTF
TRBJ1-2,NA,NA,TRBV2,TGTGCCAGCGGGAAGACGAGACAGATGGGGTATGGCTACACCTTC,CASGKTRQMGYGYTF
TRBJ2-2,NA,NA,TRBV10-3,TGTGCCATCAGTGGTGGTGCGAACACCGGGGAGCTGTTTTTT,CAISGGANTGELFF
TRBJ1-3,NA,NA,TRBV7-8,TGTGCCAGCAGCTTAGAGGGTTCATCTGGAAACACCATATATTTT,CASSLEGSSGNTIYF
TRBJ2-7,NA,NA,TRBV4-3,TGCGCCAGCAGCCCTGTGCGGGGGCCCTCCTACGAGCAGTACTTC,CASSPVRGPSYEQYF